The rows below give T cell receptor beta chains drawn from one sample of a study of T-cell reconstitution after alpha-beta-depleted transplantation in children. TCRdb called the PCR reads again in MiXCR, with one record for every CDR3 protein. Among approximately 630,000 distinct CDR3 sequences listed, less than 15% were seen once. Sequenced material: PBMCs, taken before TCRalphabeta/CD19-depleted stem cell transplant. The receptors derive from a girl aged 2 to 9 with congenital amegakaryocytic thrombocytopenia, due to receive a stem cell transplant. Both conserved end residues are part of each CDR3. The D gene is left open where the match is weak. Clone size, where shown, is once, few, many, or a class for clones that have expanded.

TRBD1	many	TRBJ1-1	TRBV5-1	TGCGCCAGCAGCTGGGGACAGGATTTTAACACTGAAGCTTTCTTT	CASSWGQDFNTEAFF
NA	few	TRBJ2-7	TRBV6-1	TGTGCCAGCAGTGAGAAGGGTGCCGGGACCAATTTCTACGAGCAGTACTTC	CASSEKGAGTNFYEQYF
NA	many	TRBJ1-2	TRBV20-1	TGCAGTGCTAGAGATCTTGGGGAGGGGCCCAACTATGGCTACACCTTC	CSARDLGEGPNYGYTF
NA	many	TRBJ2-5	TRBV12-3/TRBV12-4	TGTGCCATTGGCCCCACGCGAGAGACCCAGTACTTC	CAIGPTRETQYF
NA	few	TRBJ2-7	TRBV28	TGTGCCAGCAGGGACACCCCCTACGAGCAGTACTTC	CASRDTPYEQYF
NA	many	TRBJ2-5	TRBV10-3	TGTGCCATCAGTCCCAGGGTGCAAGAGACCCAGTACTTC	CAISPRVQETQYF
NA	many	TRBJ2-7	TRBV12-3/TRBV12-4	TGTGCCAGCAGTTTGATTGGGGCACACAGCGAGCAGTACTTC	CASSLIGAHSEQYF
NA	few	TRBJ1-1	TRBV20-1	TGCAGTGCAAGCGCAACGAACACTGAAGCTTTCTTT	CSASATNTEAFF
TRBD1	few	TRBJ1-2	TRBV5-6	TGTGCCAGCAGGTTACAAGGGGGCGCCAGGGATGGCTACACCTTC	CASRLQGGARDGYTF
TRBD2	many	TRBJ2-7	TRBV29-1	TGCAGCGTTGTGTCTAGCGGGAATCAGTACTTC	CSVVSSGNQYF
TRBD2	few	TRBJ2-1	TRBV11-1	TGTGCCAGCAGCCCGAGAACCACTAGCGGATCCTCCTACAATGAGCAGTTCTTC	CASSPRTTSGSSYNEQFF
TRBD2	few	TRBJ2-1	TRBV5-4	TGTGCCAGCAGCTTGGGCGGGAGGGCTCCCTACAATGAGCAGTTCTTC	CASSLGGRAPYNEQFF
TRBD2	NA	TRBJ2-7	TRBV20-1	TGCAGTGCCCGGGCCTCGGGGATAATAGCGGGAGGGCCCTACGAGCAGTACTTC	CSARASGIIAGGPYEQYF
TRBD1	NA	TRBJ2-4	TRBV12-5	TGTGCTAGTGGTTTGGGACAGGGTAGCGTTCAGTACTTC	CASGLGQGSVQYF
TRBD2	many	TRBJ2-2	TRBV12-3/TRBV12-4	TGTGCCAGCAGCCCTGGACTAGCGGGAGTCGATAACGACGGGGAGCTGTTTTTT	CASSPGLAGVDNDGELFF
NA	many	TRBJ2-5	TRBV29-1	TGCAGCGTTGCACTTGAGACCCAGTACTTC	CSVALETQYF
TRBD2	few	TRBJ2-5	TRBV29-1	TGCAGCGTCTCCGGGACTAGCGTAGAGACCCAGTACTTC	CSVSGTSVETQYF
TRBD1	NA	TRBJ1-5	TRBV5-1	TGCGCCAGCAGCCGGGACAGTGGGAATCAGCCCCAGCATTTT	CASSRDSGNQPQHF
TRBD2	NA	TRBJ2-2	TRBV19	TGTGCCACCCACCCGGGGACTAGCTACACCGGGGAGCTGTTTTTT	CATHPGTSYTGELFF
NA	few	TRBJ2-1	TRBV21-1	TGTGCCAGCAGCAAAGGGCTAGCGGGCACCTCCTACAATGAGCAGTTCTTC	CASSKGLAGTSYNEQFF
TRBD2	NA	TRBJ2-3	TRBV12-5	TGTGCCTGCAGCCAAGATGAAGGACTAGCAGAGAGCACAGATACGCAGTATTTT	CACSQDEGLAESTDTQYF
TRBD2	NA	TRBJ2-1	TRBV20-1	TGCAGTGCTAGAAGGCTAGCGGCGATAAGTGAGCAGTTCTTC	CSARRLAAISEQFF